The 18 T cell receptor beta chains below come from one sample, sequenced in a study of blood T cells in healthy people across ages (dated by TCRdb to 2015 to 2017). The library was prepared using 5' RACE. Sequencing took place on an Illumina HiSeq 2500. A second PCR of about 6 to 11 cycles was performed with a sample-barcoded 5' primer and a J-beta primer mix. TCRdb trimmed the raw reads at Q25, called clones with MiXCR and kept productive beta chains. Identical CDR3 proteins give one entry, which carries the most common genes and DNA. This sample has 600,000 to 800,000 distinct CDR3 sequences in its table, and 52% of those were observed once. The top ten clones comprise approximately 13% of the sample. The sequenced sample consisted of blood. The receptors shown here come from a woman older than 75 in good health.

Points on this clonotype: Being one base from a much bigger clone, this may be a read error. The chain couples TRBV5-1 to TRBJ2-5; D gene ambiguous. The assigned J gene may be wrong: the sequence end matches TRBJ2-7 better. Germline V gives CDR1 SGHRS, CDR2 YFSETQ. The CDR3 contains 15 residues. The DNA of the CDR3 is TGCGCCAGCAGCTCTCAATCCCTGGGGATTTACGAGCAGTACTTC. Amino acid sequence: CASSSQSLGIYEQYF.

This clonotype was recorded at least ten times. The chain couples TRBV15 to TRBJ2-5; D remains ambiguous. Germline CDR1 reads LNHNV; CDR2 reads YYDKDF (reference sequence). V was clipped by 0 bases and J by 1 base, with 12 bases between them. CDR3 length: 16 amino acids. The CDR3 here is CATSRDVATSQETQYF. Written as DNA, the CDR3 is TGTGCCACCAGCAGAGATGTGGCAACTTCCCAAGAGACCCAGTACTTC.

The gene calls are TRBV15 and TRBJ2-3, with 9 bases matching TRBD1. The germline CDR1 and CDR2 sequences are LNHNV and YYDKDF (reference sequence). CDR3 length: 17 residues. V shed 0 bases and J 0 bases; nucleotides not matched to a gene: 4. CDR3 coding DNA: TGTGCCACCAGCAGAGAGTCCGGGACAGGGAGCACAGATACGCAGTATTTT. This gives the protein CATSRESGTGSTDTQYF.

This clonotype was observed at least ten times. This chain connects TRBV18 to TRBJ1-5; TRBD1 might be the D (5 bases). Germline CDR1 and CDR2: KGHSH and LQKENI. The CDR3 contains 14 residues. V shed 3 bases and J shed 5 bases, with 11 bases lying between them. The CDR3 nucleotides are TGTGCCAGCTCACCTCGGGGGGGAGATCAGCCCCAGCATTTT. Its protein is CASSPRGGDQPQHF.

A note on this clonotype: A much larger clone sits a single nucleotide away, making a read error possible. The genes are TRBV9 and TRBJ1-6, with TRBD1 identical over 7 bases. Germline V CDR1 and CDR2: SGDLS, YYNGEE. Losses at the gene ends were 3 bases for V and 9 bases for J; bases not matched to a gene: 9. The CDR3 loop spans 15 amino acids. The CDR3 DNA follows: TGTGCCAGCAGCGCTCGAGGACAGGTTTGTTCACCCCTCCACTTT. Translation gives CASSARGQVCSPLHF.

This clonotype appeared once. A much larger clone lies one base from this, so it may be a read error. The chain combines TRBV5-1 with TRBJ2-3; 8 positions agree with TRBD2. Germline V gene sequence: CDR1 SGHRS, CDR2 YFSETQ. V was pared by 3 bases and J by 4 bases, with 10 bases of the junction left unmatched. The CDR3 runs to 16 residues. CDR3 sequence reads: CASSSLWREDADTQYF. CDR3 nucleotide sequence: TGCGCCAGCAGCTCCTTATGGCGGGAGGACGCAGATACGCAGTATTTT. Combining the CDR3 with reference TRBV5-1 and TRBJ2-3 gives the whole variable domain KAGVTQTPRYLIKTRGQQVTLSCSPISGHRSVSWYQQTPGQGLQFLFEYFSETQRNKGNFPGRFSGRQFSNSRSEMNVSTLELGDSALYLCASSSLWREDADTQYFGPGTRLTVL.

The V and J genes are TRBV10-3 and TRBJ1-1; the D is unclear. This CDR3 contains 13 residues. The V gene's germline CDR1 is ENHRY and CDR2 SYGVKD. Trimming left V 5 bases short and J 8 bases short, with 15 bases between. CDR3 sequence: CAISPGPRCEAFF. DNA of the CDR3: TGTGCCATCAGTCCCGGTCCTCGTTGCGAAGCTTTCTTT.

This clonotype has just a few counts. The chain combines TRBV2 with TRBJ2-7; weak D call: TRBD2 (5 bases). V was trimmed by 0 bases and J by 6 bases, leaving 15 bases between them. The CDR3 is 15 residues long. Germline V gene sequence: CDR1 SNHLY, CDR2 FYNNEI. CDR3 loop: CASSEALAGKGEQYF. CDR3 DNA: TGTGCCAGCAGTGAAGCTCTAGCAGGTAAAGGCGAGCAGTACTTC.

This clonotype was detected many times. The CDR3 region has the DNA TGTGCCAGCAGTCCTACAGCGGCTAGCACAGATACGCAGTATTTT. Protein: CASSPTAASTDTQYF. The V and J genes are TRBV6-2 or TRBV6-3 and TRBJ2-3; D possibly corresponds to TRBD2 (5 bases). Germline CDR1 is MNHEY and CDR2 is SVGEGT. The V end was cut by 5 bases, the J end by 0 bases, with 12 bases between. CDR3 size: 15 residues.

The rearrangement uses TRBV25-1 and TRBJ1-5; possible D gene TRBD1, 5 bases. CDR1 is MGHDK, CDR2 SYGVNS, per germline. V was cut by 3 bases and J by 0 bases, with 9 bases left in between. This CDR3 is 15 amino acids long. The CDR3 loop reads CASSEGDHSNQPQHF. For the CDR3, the DNA is TGTGCCAGCAGTGAGGGGGATCATAGCAATCAGCCCCAGCATTTT.

The sample holds a few counts of this clonotype. V gene TRBV29-1 combines with J gene TRBJ1-1; unclear D gene. The CDR3 extends over 13 amino acids. The germline V and J ends were trimmed by 4 bases and 0 bases, with 9 bases remaining between them. CDR1 SQVTM and CDR2 ANQGSEA come from the germline V gene. As DNA, the CDR3 is TGCAGCGTTGGAGTCAGCTTGAACACTGAAGCTTTCTTT. Its translation is CSVGVSLNTEAFF.

The chain links TRBV7-6 to TRBJ2-1, with D uncertain. Germline CDR1 reads SGHVS; CDR2 reads FNYEAQ. Trimming cost V 0 bases and J 6 bases, with 9 bases left between them. The CDR3 runs 14 residues. The CDR3 here is CASSLALLGNEQFF. The CDR3 bases are TGTGCCAGCAGCTTAGCTTTACTGGGCAATGAGCAGTTCTTC.

This clonotype has only a few counts. V usage is TRBV6-5 and J usage is TRBJ1-1; D gene ambiguous. CDR1 is MNHEY, CDR2 SVGAGI, per germline. Trimming removed 5 bases from V and 0 bases from J, with 13 bases in between. The CDR3 sequence is 15 residues long. The CDR3 spells CASSTSPTVNTEAFF. The CDR3 DNA sequence: TGTGCCAGCAGTACCTCGCCGACGGTGAACACTGAAGCTTTCTTT.

This clonotype has a count of ten or more. The genes are TRBV7-2 and TRBJ1-5, with a tentative D call TRBD1 (5 bases). This CDR3 region has 15 residues. Germline loops: CDR1 SGHTA, CDR2 FQGNSA. V lost 1 base to trimming and J lost 4 bases, with 11 bases between them. The chain's CDR3 is CASSLGTLANQPQHF. In DNA, the CDR3 is TGTGCCAGCAGCTTAGGGACACTCGCAAATCAGCCCCAGCATTTT.

This clonotype was seen a few times. This chain connects TRBV28 to TRBJ2-1; D is undetermined. Germline-derived CDR1 and CDR2 are MDHEN and SYDVKM. This CDR3 has 12 amino acids. The V gene lost 6 bases and the J gene lost 9 bases, with 12 bases spanning the gap. CDR3 in DNA: TGTGCCAGCAGCCCTCCCGGGTGTGAGCAGTTCTTC. It is translated as CASSPPGCEQFF.

This clonotype occurred many times. The genes are TRBV29-1 and TRBJ1-1; possibly TRBD1 for D (5 bases). Germline-derived CDR1 and CDR2 are SQVTM and ANQGSEA. V dropped 5 bases and J dropped 4 bases, with 14 bases sitting between them. This CDR3 region has 13 residues. The CDR3: CSVLGTRGTEAFF. As DNA, the CDR3 is TGCAGCGTTTTGGGGACCCGAGGCACTGAAGCTTTCTTT. Full variable domain (missing parts from reference TRBV29-1 and TRBJ1-1): SAVISQKPSRDICQRGTSLTIQCQVDSQVTMMFWYRQQPGQSLTLIATANQGSEATYESGFVIDKFPISRPNLTFSTLTVSNMSPEDSSIYLCSVLGTRGTEAFFGQGTRLTVV.

The CDR3 region has the DNA TGTGCCATCAGTCTGGGACTAGCGGGAGTACCAGAAGATACGCAGTATTTT. Translating it yields CAISLGLAGVPEDTQYF. V usage is TRBV10-3 and J usage is TRBJ2-3; 14 nucleotides line up with TRBD2. Trimming cost V 5 bases and J 5 bases; bases outside gene matches: 9. The germline CDR1 and CDR2 sequences are ENHRY and SYGVKD. This CDR3 contains 17 residues.

CDR3 DNA sequence: TGTGCCAGCAGTTCCGACGGACGGCGCGGCTACACCTTC. Translation gives CASSSDGRRGYTF. The chain employs TRBV6-5 and TRBJ1-2; D uncertain. CDR1 and CDR2 (germline): MNHEY, SVGAGI. The CDR3 is 13 amino acids. V was trimmed by 4 bases and J by 8 bases, leaving 14 bases between them.